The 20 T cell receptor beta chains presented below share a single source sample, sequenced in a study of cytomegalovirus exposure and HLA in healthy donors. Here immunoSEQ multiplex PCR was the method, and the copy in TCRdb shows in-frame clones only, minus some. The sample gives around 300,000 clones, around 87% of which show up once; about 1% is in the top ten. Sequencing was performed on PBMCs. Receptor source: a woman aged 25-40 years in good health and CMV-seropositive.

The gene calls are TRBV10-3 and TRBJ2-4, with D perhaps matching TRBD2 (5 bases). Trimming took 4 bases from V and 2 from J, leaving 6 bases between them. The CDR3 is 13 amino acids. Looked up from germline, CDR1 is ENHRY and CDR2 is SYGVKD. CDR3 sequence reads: CAISGETKNIQYF. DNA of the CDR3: TGTGCCATCAGTGGGGAGACCAAAAACATTCAGTACTTC.

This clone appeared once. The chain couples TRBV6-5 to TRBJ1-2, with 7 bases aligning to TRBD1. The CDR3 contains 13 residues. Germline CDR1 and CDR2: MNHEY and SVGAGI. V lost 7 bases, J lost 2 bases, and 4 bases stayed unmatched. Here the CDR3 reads CASNGQENYGYTF. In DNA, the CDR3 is TGTGCCAGCAACGGACAGGAGAACTATGGCTACACCTTC.

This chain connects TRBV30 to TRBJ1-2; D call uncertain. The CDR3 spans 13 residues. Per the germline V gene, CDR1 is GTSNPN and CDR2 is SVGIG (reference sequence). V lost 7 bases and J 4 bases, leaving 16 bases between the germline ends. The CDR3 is CASGFPAGYGYTF. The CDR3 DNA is TGTGCCTCGGGATTTCCCGCCGGCTATGGCTACACCTTC.

CDR3 DNA: TGTGCCAGCGGGTTCTACAGCCTCATGCCAGATACGCAGTATTTT. The encoded protein is CASGFYSLMPDTQYF. The V and J genes are TRBV27 and TRBJ2-3; the D is unclear. CDR3 length: 15 residues. V lost 8 bases to trimming and J lost 4 bases, with 19 bases between them. In germline, CDR1 is MNHEY, CDR2 SMNVEV (reference sequence).

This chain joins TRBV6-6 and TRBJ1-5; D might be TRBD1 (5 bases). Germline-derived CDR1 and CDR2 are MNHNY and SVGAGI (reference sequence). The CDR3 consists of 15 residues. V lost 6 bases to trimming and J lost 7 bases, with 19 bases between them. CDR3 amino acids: CASSHGSGSGQPQHF. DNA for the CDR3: TGTGCCAGCAGCCACGGTTCGGGTTCAGGGCAGCCCCAGCATTTT.

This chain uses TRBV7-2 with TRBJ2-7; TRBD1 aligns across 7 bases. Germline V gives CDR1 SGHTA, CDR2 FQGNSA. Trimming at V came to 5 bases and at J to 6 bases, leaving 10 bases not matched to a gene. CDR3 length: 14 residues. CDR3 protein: CASSQADRVFEQYF. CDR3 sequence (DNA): TGTGCCAGCAGCCAAGCCGACAGGGTTTTCGAGCAGTACTTC. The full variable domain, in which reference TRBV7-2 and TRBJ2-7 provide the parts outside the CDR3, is GAGVSQSPSNKVTEKGKDVELRCDPISGHTALYWYRQSLGQGLEFLIYFQGNSAPDKSGLPSDRFSAERTGGSVSTLTIQRTQQEDSAVYLCASSQADRVFEQYFGPGTRLTVT.

DNA for the CDR3: TGCGCCAGCAGCCAAGGACCGAGCAATCAGCCCCAGCATTTT. This sequence encodes CASSQGPSNQPQHF. V gene TRBV4-1 combines with J gene TRBJ1-5; the D is unclear. Between the trimmed V and J ends, which lost 1 base and 1 base, there was a span of 5 bases. CDR1 MGHRA and CDR2 YSYEKL come from the germline V gene. This CDR3 is 14 amino acids long.

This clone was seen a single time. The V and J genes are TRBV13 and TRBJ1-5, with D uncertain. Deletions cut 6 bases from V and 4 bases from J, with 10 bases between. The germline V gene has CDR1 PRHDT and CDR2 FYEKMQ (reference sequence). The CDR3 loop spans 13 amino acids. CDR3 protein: CASRGGPNQPQHF. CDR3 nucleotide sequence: TGTGCCAGCAGGGGTGGGCCAAATCAGCCCCAGCATTTT.

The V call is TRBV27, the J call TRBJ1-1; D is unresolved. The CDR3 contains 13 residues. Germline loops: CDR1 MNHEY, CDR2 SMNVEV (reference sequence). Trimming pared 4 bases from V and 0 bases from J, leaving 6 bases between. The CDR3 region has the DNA TGTGCCAGCAGTTCGAGGGTGAACACTGAAGCTTTCTTT. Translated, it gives CASSSRVNTEAFF.

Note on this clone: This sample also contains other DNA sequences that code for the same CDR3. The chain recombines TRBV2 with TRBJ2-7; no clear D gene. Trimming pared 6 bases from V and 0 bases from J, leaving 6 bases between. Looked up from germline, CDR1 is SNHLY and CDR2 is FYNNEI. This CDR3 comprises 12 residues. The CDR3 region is CASRVDSYEQYF. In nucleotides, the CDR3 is TGTGCCAGCAGGGTGGACTCCTACGAGCAGTACTTC.

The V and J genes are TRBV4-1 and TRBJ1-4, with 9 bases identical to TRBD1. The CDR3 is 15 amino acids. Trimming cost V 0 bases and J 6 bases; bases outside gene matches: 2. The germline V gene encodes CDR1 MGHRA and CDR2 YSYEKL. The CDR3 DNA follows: TGCGCCAGCAGCCAAGATGGGACAGGGTATGAAAAACTGTTTTTT. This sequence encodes CASSQDGTGYEKLFF.

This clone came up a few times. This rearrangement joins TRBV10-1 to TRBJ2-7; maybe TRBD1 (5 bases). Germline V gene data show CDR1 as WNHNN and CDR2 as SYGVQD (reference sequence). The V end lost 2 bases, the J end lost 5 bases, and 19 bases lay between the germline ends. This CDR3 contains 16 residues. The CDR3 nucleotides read TGCGCCAGCAGTGAGCACACCGACAGCCCATATAACGAGCAGTACTTC. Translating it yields CASSEHTDSPYNEQYF.

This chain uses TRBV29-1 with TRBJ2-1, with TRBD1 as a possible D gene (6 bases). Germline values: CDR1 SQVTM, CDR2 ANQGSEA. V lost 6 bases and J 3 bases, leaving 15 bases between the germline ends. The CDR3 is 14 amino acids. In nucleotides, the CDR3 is TGCAGCGTCAGAACGGACAGATTCTACAATGAGCAGTTCTTC. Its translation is CSVRTDRFYNEQFF.

The DNA for the CDR3 is TGCAGCGTTGTCTCACAGGGAGGGTACACTGAAGCTTTCTTT. It codes for CSVVSQGGYTEAFF. The chain carries TRBV29-1 and TRBJ1-1; a weak D match, TRBD1 (6 bases). V was shortened by 4 bases and J by 3 bases, with 15 bases between the two germline ends. The CDR3 loop spans 14 amino acids. Germline-derived CDR1 and CDR2 are SQVTM and ANQGSEA.

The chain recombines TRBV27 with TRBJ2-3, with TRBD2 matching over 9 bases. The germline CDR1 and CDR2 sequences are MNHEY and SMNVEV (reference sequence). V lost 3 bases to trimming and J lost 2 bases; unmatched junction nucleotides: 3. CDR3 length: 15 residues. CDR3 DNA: TGTGCCAGCAGTTTTCGCGGGGGGGCCACAGATACGCAGTATTTT. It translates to CASSFRGGATDTQYF.

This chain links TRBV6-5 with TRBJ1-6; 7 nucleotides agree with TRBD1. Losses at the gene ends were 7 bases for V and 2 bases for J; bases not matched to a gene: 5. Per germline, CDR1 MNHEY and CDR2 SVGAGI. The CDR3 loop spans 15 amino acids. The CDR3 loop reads CASTPGQAYNSPLHF. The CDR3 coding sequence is TGTGCCAGCACCCCCGGACAGGCCTATAATTCACCCCTCCACTTT.

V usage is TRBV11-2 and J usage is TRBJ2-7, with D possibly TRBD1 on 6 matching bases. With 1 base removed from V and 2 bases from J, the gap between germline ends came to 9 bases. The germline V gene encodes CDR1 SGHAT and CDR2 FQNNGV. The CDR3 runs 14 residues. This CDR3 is CASSLAGDTYEQYF. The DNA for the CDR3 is TGTGCCAGCAGCTTAGCAGGGGATACCTACGAGCAGTACTTC.

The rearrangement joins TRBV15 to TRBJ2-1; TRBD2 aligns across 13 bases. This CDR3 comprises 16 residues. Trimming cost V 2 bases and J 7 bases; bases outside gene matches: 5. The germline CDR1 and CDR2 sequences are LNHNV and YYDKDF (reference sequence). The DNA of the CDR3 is TGTGCCACCAGCAGATTGTGGACTAGCGGGAGAAATGAGCAGTTCTTC. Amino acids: CATSRLWTSGRNEQFF.

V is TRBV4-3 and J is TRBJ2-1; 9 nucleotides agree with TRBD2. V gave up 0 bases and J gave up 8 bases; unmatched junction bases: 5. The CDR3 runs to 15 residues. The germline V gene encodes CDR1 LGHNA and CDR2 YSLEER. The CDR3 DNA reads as TGCGCCAGCAGCCAAGACCCCGGGACTAGCTATGAGCAGTTCTTC. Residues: CASSQDPGTSYEQFF.

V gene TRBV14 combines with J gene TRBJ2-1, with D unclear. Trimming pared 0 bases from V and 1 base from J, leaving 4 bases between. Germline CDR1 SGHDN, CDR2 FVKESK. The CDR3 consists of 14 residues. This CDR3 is CASSQDESYNEQFF. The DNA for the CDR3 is TGTGCCAGCAGCCAAGATGAATCCTACAATGAGCAGTTCTTC.